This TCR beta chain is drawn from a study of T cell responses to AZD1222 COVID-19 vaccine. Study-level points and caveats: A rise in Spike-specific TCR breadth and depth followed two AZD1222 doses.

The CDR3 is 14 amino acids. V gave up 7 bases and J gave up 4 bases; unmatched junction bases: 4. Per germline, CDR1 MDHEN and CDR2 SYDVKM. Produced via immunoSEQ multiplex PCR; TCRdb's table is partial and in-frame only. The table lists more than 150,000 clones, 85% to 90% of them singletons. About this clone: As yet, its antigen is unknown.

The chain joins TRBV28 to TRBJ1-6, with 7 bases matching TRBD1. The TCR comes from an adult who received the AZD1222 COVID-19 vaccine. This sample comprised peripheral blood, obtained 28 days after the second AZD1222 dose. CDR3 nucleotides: TGTGCCAGCAACCAGGGACAGTATAATTCACCCCTCCACTTT. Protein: CASNQGQYNSPLHF.